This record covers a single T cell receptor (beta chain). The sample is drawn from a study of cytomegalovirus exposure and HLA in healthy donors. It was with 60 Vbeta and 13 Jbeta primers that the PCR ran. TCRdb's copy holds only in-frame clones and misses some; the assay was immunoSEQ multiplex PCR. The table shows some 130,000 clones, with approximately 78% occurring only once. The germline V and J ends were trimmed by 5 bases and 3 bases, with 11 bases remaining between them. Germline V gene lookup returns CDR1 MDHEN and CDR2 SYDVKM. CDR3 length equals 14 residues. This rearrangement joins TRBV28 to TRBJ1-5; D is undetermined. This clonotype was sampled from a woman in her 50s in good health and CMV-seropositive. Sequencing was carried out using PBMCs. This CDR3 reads CASSLTTLNQPQHF. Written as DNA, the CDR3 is TGTGCCAGCAGTCTGACAACGCTCAATCAGCCCCAGCATTTT.